The 8 T cell receptor beta chains presented below share a single source sample, sequenced in a study of neurological immune-mediated disorders. MiXCR, applied by TCRdb to the 5' RACE reads, yields one record per CDR3 protein. The sample contains roughly 74,000 distinct CDR3 sequences, roughly 5.6% of which appear only once. Sequencing was done on a sample of PBMCs. All receptors derive from a man aged 18 to 30 with multiple sclerosis.

This clonotype came up many times. This chain joins TRBV12-3 or TRBV12-4 and TRBJ2-7; D is possibly TRBD2 (5 bases). The CDR3 covers 14 residues. Between the trimmed V and J ends, which lost 3 bases and 2 bases, there was a span of 11 bases. The CDR3 sequence is CASSLRVNAYEQYF. DNA of the CDR3: TGTGCCAGCAGTTTGAGGGTAAATGCCTACGAGCAGTACTTC.

This clonotype was observed many times. The genes are TRBV10-3 and TRBJ2-1; the D gene is possibly TRBD2 (7 bases). This CDR3 has 15 residues. In germline, CDR1 is ENHRY, CDR2 SYGVKD. V was shortened by 3 bases and J by 5 bases, with 14 bases between the two germline ends. The CDR3 here is CAISEGGAGDNEQFF. The CDR3 DNA follows: TGTGCCATCAGTGAAGGGGGGGCTGGCGACAATGAGCAGTTCTTC.

Ten or more counts support this clonotype. V usage is TRBV20-1 and J usage is TRBJ2-1; D possibly corresponds to TRBD2 (6 bases). This CDR3 comprises 14 residues. The V end lost 3 bases, the J end lost 9 bases, and 18 bases lay between the germline ends. Germline V lookup: CDR1 DFQATT, CDR2 SNEGSKA (reference sequence). The CDR3 region has the DNA TGCAGTGCTAGTCCAGTCTCCCTGGGGGGTGAGCAGTTCTTC. It codes for CSASPVSLGGEQFF.

In this sample, this clonotype turned up many times. This chain joins TRBV10-3 and TRBJ2-4; 7 positions agree with TRBD1. This CDR3 region has 13 residues. With 0 bases clipped from V and 15 bases from J, the junction kept 8 bases outside the gene matches. Germline loops: CDR1 ENHRY, CDR2 SYGVKD. The CDR3 region is CAISESTHRGVYF. DNA for the CDR3: TGTGCCATCAGTGAGTCGACCCACAGGGGAGTGTACTTC.

At least ten counts were recorded for this clonotype. The chain has TRBV11-3 and TRBJ2-1; TRBD1 matches at 9 bases. In germline, CDR1 is SGHNT, CDR2 YENEEA. V was clipped by 4 bases and J by 10 bases; unmatched bases: 8. The CDR3 is 14 amino acids. CDR3 loop: CASSSIQGAEEQFF. CDR3 nucleotide sequence: TGTGCCAGCAGCTCGATACAGGGGGCCGAGGAGCAGTTCTTC. The full variable domain, completed using reference TRBV11-3 and TRBJ2-1, is EAGVVQSPRYKIIEKKQPVAFWCNPISGHNTLYWYLQNLGQGPELLIRYENEEAVDDSQLPKDRFSAERLKGVDSTLKIQPAELGDSAVYLCASSSIQGAEEQFFGPGTRLTVL.

The rearrangement links TRBV29-1 to TRBJ2-1; the D is unclear. The CDR3 has 11 residues. The germline V and J ends were trimmed by 8 bases and 7 bases, with 12 bases remaining between them. Germline assignment: CDR1 SQVTM and CDR2 ANQGSEA. The CDR3 DNA reads as TGCAGCTCCCTAGTGTTTAATGAGCAGTTCTTC. Amino acid sequence: CSSLVFNEQFF.

This clonotype was detected ten times or more. The V call is TRBV6-2 or TRBV6-3, the J call TRBJ2-1; D is uncertain. The germline V gene encodes CDR1 MNHEY and CDR2 SVGEGT. Trimming stripped 6 bases from V and 9 bases from J, with 12 bases between. CDR3 length equals 12 residues. DNA of the CDR3: TGTGCCAGCAGCAAGAGTAATAGTGAGCAGTTCTTC. Protein sequence: CASSKSNSEQFF.

Many counts were recorded for this clonotype. The rearrangement uses TRBV12-3 or TRBV12-4 and TRBJ2-2; 8 bases fit TRBD1. Losses at the gene ends were 5 bases for V and 6 bases for J; bases not matched to a gene: 2. The CDR3 loop spans 13 amino acids. CDR3 amino acids: CASSQQGAGELFF. The CDR3 DNA follows: TGTGCCAGCAGTCAACAGGGGGCCGGGGAGCTGTTTTTT.